This TCR beta chain was observed in a study of metastatic and nonmetastatic thyroid tumors. Whole-study context: A comparison of repertoires was made across blood and tumor or nodule tissue from malignant and benign thyroid patients.

TCRdb reprocessed the PCR reads via MiXCR. In the table there are 20,000 or so clones, around a quarter of which are singletons. Germline V gene lookup returns CDR1 DFQATT and CDR2 SNEGSKA (reference sequence). The length of the CDR3 is 13 residues. Trimming pared 2 bases from V and 7 bases from J, leaving 12 bases between. This clone appeared once. Its antigen is not identified. Treatment of any kind had been given to no patient before thyroid surgery. Study-wide points: Compared with benign nodules, malignant thyroid tumors were reported to have significantly higher TCR beta diversity in both blood and tumor.

The source is a female donor with papillary thyroid cancer or a benign thyroid nodule (not recorded which). Some clones in this sample may be carry-over from other donors' samples. The sequenced sample was blood. This sequence joins TRBV20-1 and TRBJ1-5, with D possibly matching TRBD1 (5 bases). CDR3 DNA sequence: TGCAGTGCTAGATCGGGGGTGAGCCAGCCCCAGCATTTT. This sequence encodes CSARSGVSQPQHF.